The rows below give T cell receptor beta chains drawn from one sample of a study of cytomegalovirus exposure and HLA in healthy donors. The table came from immunoSEQ multiplex PCR; TCRdb's copy has only in-frame clones and leaves some out. There are tens of thousands of clones in the sample, with about 1.8% held by the top ten. The sequenced material came from PBMCs. The source is a young woman in good health and CMV-seronegative. Each CDR3 is given with its conserved first and last residue. Each record gives: V gene, CDR3 length, D gene, clone size, J gene, CDR3 DNA, CDR3 protein. D genes are given only for firm matches. Only part of the rows carry a size: once, few, many, or a class if the clone is expanded.

TRBV30	15	TRBD2	NA	TRBJ2-3	TGTGCCTGGAACCCCATAGCGGGGACCACAGATACGCAGTATTTT	CAWNPIAGTTDTQYF
TRBV6-5	16	NA	NA	TRBJ2-1	TGTGCCAGCAGTTACGGTTCACCCAGCTCCTACAATGAGCAGTTCTTC	CASSYGSPSSYNEQFF
TRBV7-3	13	TRBD1	NA	TRBJ2-1	TGTGCCAGCAGCTCCACAGGGGTGAATGAGCAGTTCTTC	CASSSTGVNEQFF
TRBV11-1	13	NA	NA	TRBJ1-2	TGTGCCAGCAGCTTACAGGGTTTTAAGGGCTACACCTTC	CASSLQGFKGYTF
TRBV18	15	NA	NA	TRBJ1-5	TGTGCCAGCTCACTCCAGCAGGGAGGCGATCAGCCCCAGCATTTT	CASSLQQGGDQPQHF
TRBV11-2	14	NA	NA	TRBJ2-1	TGTGCCAGCAGCTTAATTAGCTCCTACAATGAGCAGTTCTTC	CASSLISSYNEQFF
TRBV27	15	TRBD1	NA	TRBJ2-7	TGTGCCAGCAGACCTCGGGACAGGGCCTCCTACGAGCAGTACTTC	CASRPRDRASYEQYF
TRBV18	14	NA	NA	TRBJ2-7	TGTGCCAGCTCACTAGAGCAACAGACCTACGAGCAGTACTTC	CASSLEQQTYEQYF
TRBV6-5	15	NA	NA	TRBJ2-7	TGTGCCAGCAGCCTCCAGGGCAGTCGACTCTACGAGCAGTACTTC	CASSLQGSRLYEQYF
TRBV4-1	14	NA	NA	TRBJ2-5	TGCGCCAGCAGTCAAGATCGACGGGAAGAGACCCAGTACTTC	CASSQDRREETQYF
TRBV4-1	15	NA	NA	TRBJ1-4	TGCGCCAGCAGCCAAGATCCGGGGAGCGGGGAAAAACTGTTTTTT	CASSQDPGSGEKLFF
TRBV4-1	15	NA	NA	TRBJ2-7	TGCGCCAGCAGCCAAGATTTACGAGGAGCCTACGAGCAGTACTTC	CASSQDLRGAYEQYF
TRBV6-5	14	NA	NA	TRBJ2-7	TGTGCCAGCAGTTACAGCGGGTCCACCTACGAGCAGTACTTC	CASSYSGSTYEQYF
TRBV30	15	NA	NA	TRBJ2-4	TGTGCCTGGAGTGTATACACGCTAGCCAAAAACATTCAGTACTTC	CAWSVYTLAKNIQYF
TRBV15	17	TRBD1	NA	TRBJ1-5	TGTGCCACCAGCAGAGTCGTAGGACAGGGAGGGGGTCAGCCCCAGCATTTT	CATSRVVGQGGGQPQHF
TRBV5-1	15	TRBD1	NA	TRBJ1-1	TGCGCCAGCAGCTTGGAAGGGGACAGGAGCACTGAAGCTTTCTTT	CASSLEGDRSTEAFF
TRBV18	14	NA	NA	TRBJ1-1	TGTGCCAGCTCACCGCTTGACAGAGACACTGAAGCTTTCTTT	CASSPLDRDTEAFF
TRBV7-9	13	TRBD2	NA	TRBJ2-1	TGTGCCAGCAGCTTGGGCGGGGGGAATGAGCAGTTCTTC	CASSLGGGNEQFF
TRBV28	16	TRBD1	NA	TRBJ2-4	TGTGCCAGCAGTTGGCCGGACAGGTCACCTAGGGACATTCAGTACTTC	CASSWPDRSPRDIQYF
TRBV19	12	NA	NA	TRBJ2-2	TGTGCCAGTAGATGGGAGGCCGGGGAGCTGTTTTTT	CASRWEAGELFF
TRBV5-1	15	TRBD1	NA	TRBJ1-1	TGCGCCAGCAGCTGGCTGGGGACAGGGGTCACTGAAGCTTTCTTT	CASSWLGTGVTEAFF
TRBV7-9	12	NA	NA	TRBJ2-7	TGTGCCAGCAGCTTACGCGGATACGAGCAGTACTTC	CASSLRGYEQYF
TRBV6-6	15	NA	medium-sized	TRBJ1-5	TGTGCCAACTCCCCGGGGGGGACGGTCGGTCAGCCCCAGCATTTT	CANSPGGTVGQPQHF
TRBV4-1	14	NA	NA	TRBJ2-1	TGCGCCAGCAGCCAAGGAGGGAGTCGAGGCGAGCAGTTCTTC	CASSQGGSRGEQFF
TRBV19	15	TRBD2	NA	TRBJ2-7	TGTGCCAGTAGTATAGGGACTAGCGGGCGAGGAGAGCAGTACTTC	CASSIGTSGRGEQYF
TRBV28	13	NA	NA	TRBJ1-6	TGTGCCAGCAGTTTATGGGCGGATTCACCCCTCCACTTT	CASSLWADSPLHF
TRBV2	19	TRBD1	NA	TRBJ2-3	TGTGCCAGCAACCGTGGACAGGGGGCGGGCGATGGAGGTACAGATACGCAGTATTTT	CASNRGQGAGDGGTDTQYF
TRBV20-1	10	NA	NA	TRBJ1-2	TGCAGTGCTAGAGATGAGTTTGAAACCTTC	CSARDEFETF
TRBV27	15	TRBD1	NA	TRBJ2-7	TGTGCCAGCAGTTTTAGCCGGGACAGGGGTATCGAGCAGTACTTC	CASSFSRDRGIEQYF
TRBV9	14	TRBD1	NA	TRBJ2-7	TGTGCCAGCAGCGGGGACAGGGGGCTAGGCGAGCAGTACTTC	CASSGDRGLGEQYF
TRBV5-1	12	NA	NA	TRBJ2-7	TGCGCCAGCAGCTTGGACATCTACGAGCAGTACTTC	CASSLDIYEQYF
TRBV28	15	TRBD1	NA	TRBJ1-1	TGTGCCAGCAGAGGGACAGGGGGCGTCGGAAACGAAGCTTTCTTT	CASRGTGGVGNEAFF
TRBV28	13	NA	NA	TRBJ2-3	TGTGCCAGCCGTCCGGGACATCGAGATACGCAGTATTTT	CASRPGHRDTQYF
TRBV29-1	12	NA	NA	TRBJ1-3	TGCAGCGTTGGGCGGCGGGAGGACACCATATATTTT	CSVGRREDTIYF
TRBV7-3	17	TRBD2	NA	TRBJ2-2	TGTGCCAGCAGCCCACGGAGGACTAGCGGTAACTCCGGGGAGCTGTTTTTT	CASSPRRTSGNSGELFF
TRBV18	13	NA	NA	TRBJ1-5	TGTGCCAGCTCACCCTTACAGAATCAGCCCCAGCATTTT	CASSPLQNQPQHF
TRBV11-3	15	TRBD1	NA	TRBJ2-5	TGTGCCAGCAGCTCCAGGACAGGGCCCCAAGAGACCCAGTACTTC	CASSSRTGPQETQYF
TRBV5-1	15	TRBD1	NA	TRBJ1-5	TGCGCCAGCAGTTTGACAGGGGTAAGCAATCAGCCCCAGCATTTT	CASSLTGVSNQPQHF
TRBV11-1	14	TRBD1	NA	TRBJ2-7	TGTGCCAGCACCCCAGCGGACAGGGGGTACGAGCAGTACTTC	CASTPADRGYEQYF
TRBV19	14	NA	NA	TRBJ2-2	TGTGCCAGTAGGACTTCGGGAAACACCGGGGAGCTGTTTTTT	CASRTSGNTGELFF
TRBV6-5	14	TRBD1	NA	TRBJ1-2	TGTGCCAGCAGCGAACAGGGGGCCTTCTATGGCTACACCTTC	CASSEQGAFYGYTF
TRBV6-5	12	TRBD2	NA	TRBJ2-7	TGTGCCAGTCTAGCGGGAGGGGGCGAGCAGTACTTC	CASLAGGGEQYF
TRBV6-5	15	TRBD1	NA	TRBJ1-1	TGTGCCAGCAGGCCCCAGGGGGGAAAGAACACTGAAGCTTTCTTT	CASRPQGGKNTEAFF
TRBV5-1	15	TRBD1	NA	TRBJ1-5	TGCGCCAGCAGCGAAGGGACAGTTAGCAATCAGCCCCAGCATTTT	CASSEGTVSNQPQHF
TRBV18	17	TRBD1	NA	TRBJ2-3	TGTGCCAGCTCACGGCGATCACAGGGGACCGGCGCAGATACGCAGTATTTT	CASSRRSQGTGADTQYF
TRBV18	12	TRBD1	NA	TRBJ2-3	TGTGCCAGCTCGCAGGGGGACGATACGCAGTATTTT	CASSQGDDTQYF
TRBV7-6	15	NA	NA	TRBJ1-1	TGTGCCAGCAGCTCCACAGTGTCCATGAACACTGAAGCTTTCTTT	CASSSTVSMNTEAFF
TRBV6-5	12	TRBD2	NA	TRBJ2-1	TGTGCCAGCAGATCCCCGGGACTAGCGCAGTTCTTC	CASRSPGLAQFF
TRBV30	12	NA	NA	TRBJ2-1	TGTGCCTGGACTGGCTCCGACAATGAGCAGTTCTTC	CAWTGSDNEQFF
TRBV4-3	16	NA	NA	TRBJ1-5	TGCGCCAGCAGCCAAGATTTCAGGCAGGGCCGGGAGCCCCAGCATTTT	CASSQDFRQGREPQHF
TRBV7-2	13	NA	NA	TRBJ1-3	TGTGCCAGCAGCGGGGGGTCGGGAAACACCATATATTTT	CASSGGSGNTIYF
TRBV7-9	12	TRBD1	NA	TRBJ2-7	TGTGCCAGCGCAGGGGGCAGCTACGAGCAGTACTTC	CASAGGSYEQYF
TRBV25-1	15	TRBD2	NA	TRBJ2-3	TGTGCCAGCAGTCCCCAGCGGGGGAGCACAGATACGCAGTATTTT	CASSPQRGSTDTQYF
TRBV7-2	13	NA	NA	TRBJ1-2	TGTGCCAGCAGAAAACAGGGAGACTATGGCTACACCTTC	CASRKQGDYGYTF